The 7 T cell receptor beta chains reported below all come from one sample, sequenced in a study of cytomegalovirus exposure and HLA in healthy donors. The PCR contained 60 Vbeta and 13 Jbeta primers. TCRdb keeps only in-frame clones here, not all; method: immunoSEQ multiplex PCR. This sample has approximately 160,000 clones, with more than 65% found just once. Sample: PBMCs. The receptors stem from a man aged 25 to 40 in good health and CMV-seropositive.

CDR3 protein: CASSSTGGSYEQYF. The CDR3, as DNA: TGTGCCAGCTCATCCACAGGGGGCTCCTACGAGCAGTACTTC. The chain has TRBV18 and TRBJ2-5; TRBD1 agrees at 8 bases. The J call is in doubt because the DNA end fits TRBJ2-7 better. The germline gives CDR1 KGHSH, CDR2 LQKENI. There are 14 residues in the CDR3.

The J gene is TRBJ2-1, the V gene TRBV11-2, with 9 bases lining up with TRBD2. Germline V gene data show CDR1 as SGHAT and CDR2 as FQNNGV. This CDR3 region has 14 residues. V lost 2 bases and J lost 8; bases outside the gene matches: 4. The CDR3 loop is CASSLSGGQDEQFF. As DNA, the CDR3 is TGTGCCAGCAGCTTAAGCGGGGGGCAGGATGAGCAGTTCTTC.

This clone was seen only once. The chain is built from TRBV19 and TRBJ1-3; 7 bases agree with TRBD1. Germline V gene data show CDR1 as LNHDA and CDR2 as SQIVND (reference sequence). The CDR3 is 14 amino acids. The V and J ends lost 6 bases and 0 bases, in that order; junction bases with no gene match: 2. This chain's CDR3 is CASSRDSSGNTIYF. The CDR3 region has the DNA TGTGCCAGTAGCCGGGACAGCTCTGGAAACACCATATATTTT.

The V gene is TRBV9, the J gene TRBJ1-2; D is unresolved. Trimming left V 0 bases short and J 2 bases short, with 11 bases between. CDR3 length equals 15 residues. In germline, CDR1 is SGDLS, CDR2 YYNGEE. The chain's CDR3 is CASSVDGVSNYGYTF. Written as DNA, the CDR3 is TGTGCCAGCAGCGTAGACGGGGTGTCAAACTATGGCTACACCTTC.

In this sample, this clone turned up many times. The rearrangement uses TRBV2 and TRBJ1-5; D not certain. This CDR3 spans 12 amino acids. Deletions cut 4 bases from V and 7 bases from J, with 8 bases between. The germline gives CDR1 SNHLY, CDR2 FYNNEI. The CDR3 is CASSAYSQPQHF. CDR3 nucleotides: TGTGCCAGCAGTGCCTACAGCCAGCCCCAGCATTTT.

This rearrangement joins TRBV27 to TRBJ2-7, with D possibly TRBD2 on 6 matching bases. Germline CDR1 is MNHEY and CDR2 is SMNVEV (reference sequence). This CDR3 is 14 amino acids long. V was pared by 1 base and J by 0 bases, with 7 bases between. The CDR3 reads CASSLWGDSYEQYF. The CDR3 DNA is TGTGCCAGCAGTTTATGGGGGGACTCCTACGAGCAGTACTTC.

The count of this clone is one. Relative to the germline gene, one junction end is altered; a read error may explain this. This rearrangement joins TRBV5-6 to TRBJ2-6; D is perhaps TRBD1 (5 bases). Germline V CDR1 and CDR2: SGHDT, YYEEEE. The CDR3 has 18 residues. This chain's CDR3 is CASSFFYPRTSGANGLTF. In DNA, the CDR3 is TGTGCCAGCAGCTTCTTTTATCCCAGGACCTCTGGGGCCAACGGCCTGACTTTC.